The 12 T cell receptor beta chains below were found in one sample sequenced in a study of blood T cell repertoires in COVID-19. TCRdb's table, derived via immunoSEQ multiplex PCR, lists solely in-frame clones and lacks some. The profile covers 200,000 to 300,000 clones, with 87% appearing a single time and just over 7% taken by the ten largest. The material sequenced was peripheral blood. These receptors were collected from a man in his sixties who had recovered from COVID-19.

J is TRBJ1-5 and V is TRBV12-5; tentative D call: TRBD1 (6 bases). Germline lookup yields CDR1 LGHNT and CDR2 FRNRAP. The CDR3 length is 16 residues. V was trimmed by 6 bases and J by 2 bases, leaving 17 bases between them. This CDR3 is CASGSRAGVGNQPQHF. The CDR3 bases are TGTGCTAGTGGATCCCGGGCAGGGGTCGGCAATCAGCCCCAGCATTTT.

This clone was seen once. The rearrangement joins TRBV11-2 to TRBJ1-1, with TRBD1 matching over 7 bases. The CDR3 runs 14 residues. Germline V gene lookup returns CDR1 SGHAT and CDR2 FQNNGV. V lost 6 bases to trimming and J lost 0 bases; unmatched junction nucleotides: 4. CDR3 nucleotides: TGTGCCAGCAGTCTAGGGACAGTGAACACTGAAGCTTTCTTT. It codes for CASSLGTVNTEAFF.

The sample holds one count of this clone. V gene TRBV14 combines with J gene TRBJ2-3; 8 nucleotides agree with TRBD1. The germline V gene has CDR1 SGHDN and CDR2 FVKESK. J was trimmed by 7 bases and V by 5 bases; bases with no gene match: 5. This CDR3 has 13 amino acids. CDR3 loop: CASSTDRANTQYF. The CDR3 bases are TGTGCCAGCAGCACGGACAGGGCGAATACGCAGTATTTT.

The chain uses TRBV9 and TRBJ2-3, with no clear D. Trimming left V 2 bases short and J 2 bases short, with 9 bases between. The CDR3 length is 14 residues. Germline assignment: CDR1 SGDLS and CDR2 YYNGEE. The CDR3 here is CASSVRSLTDTQYF. The CDR3 DNA sequence: TGTGCCAGCAGCGTGAGGTCACTCACAGATACGCAGTATTTT.

The V and J genes are TRBV29-1 and TRBJ1-2; a possible D gene is TRBD1 (6 bases). Trimming left V 4 bases short and J 8 bases short, with 17 bases between. This CDR3 contains 13 residues. Germline values: CDR1 SQVTM, CDR2 ANQGSEA. The CDR3 here is CSVGVGTSGGYTF. The DNA of the CDR3 is TGCAGCGTTGGGGTAGGGACATCAGGGGGCTACACCTTC.

The chain uses TRBV19 and TRBJ1-6; a weak D match, TRBD1 (6 bases). Germline-derived CDR1 and CDR2 are LNHDA and SQIVND (reference sequence). Trimming stripped 0 bases from V and 10 bases from J, with 16 bases between. CDR3 length equals 16 residues. The CDR3 reads CASSIEGASRRSPLHF. The CDR3 DNA is TGTGCCAGTAGTATAGAGGGGGCGAGCCGGAGATCACCCCTCCACTTT. Full variable domain (remainder filled in from reference TRBV19 and TRBJ1-6): DGGITQSPKYLFRKEGQNVTLSCEQNLNHDAMYWYRQDPGQGLRLIYYSQIVNDFQKGDIAEGYSVSREKKESFPLTVTSAQKNPTAFYLCASSIEGASRRSPLHFGNGTRLTVT.

The rearrangement links TRBV10-1 to TRBJ2-1; 10 bases fit TRBD2. CDR1 and CDR2 from the germline V gene are WNHNN and SYGVQD (reference sequence). The CDR3 contains 16 residues. Trimming removed 3 bases from V and 5 bases from J; junction bases left unmatched: 7. The DNA for the CDR3 is TGCGCCAGCAGTGACGGCCTACTAGCGGGGAACAATGAGCAGTTCTTC. Encoded protein: CASSDGLLAGNNEQFF.

The rearrangement uses TRBV5-6 and TRBJ2-7, with 7 positions matching TRBD1. The CDR3 contains 14 residues. The V gene's germline CDR1 is SGHDT and CDR2 YYEEEE. The V segment lost 4 bases and the J segment 3 bases; nucleotides outside the gene matches: 7. CDR3 protein: CASSGTENLYEQYF. CDR3 coding DNA: TGTGCCAGCAGCGGGACAGAAAACCTCTACGAGCAGTACTTC.

The chain couples TRBV11-2 to TRBJ1-2; D is undetermined. With 5 bases removed from V and 2 bases from J, the gap between germline ends came to 6 bases. Per germline, CDR1 SGHAT and CDR2 FQNNGV. This CDR3 region has 12 residues. Here the CDR3 DNA reads TGTGCCAGCAGCCCGGAGAACTATGGCTACACCTTC. Protein: CASSPENYGYTF.

The chain carries TRBV6-5 and TRBJ2-7, with D tentatively TRBD1 (5 bases). CDR1 and CDR2 from the germline V gene are MNHEY and SVGAGI. This CDR3 has 14 amino acids. The ends were cut back, 6 bases at V and 7 bases at J, with 19 bases in the middle. The CDR3 region is CASRRDSLNREQYF. The DNA of the CDR3 is TGTGCCAGCAGGCGAGACAGTCTGAATCGGGAGCAGTACTTC.

The rearrangement joins TRBV19 to TRBJ1-3, with D perhaps TRBD1 (5 bases). V lost 5 bases to trimming and J lost 0 bases, with 8 bases between them. The CDR3 loop spans 14 amino acids. Germline V gene sequence: CDR1 LNHDA, CDR2 SQIVND (reference sequence). This CDR3 is CASSPGYSGNTIYF. CDR3 sequence (DNA): TGTGCCAGTAGTCCAGGGTACTCTGGAAACACCATATATTTT.

This clone appeared a single time. The chain combines TRBV12-5 with TRBJ1-5; 8 bases line up with TRBD1. Unmatched junction bases numbered 9, after V lost 0 bases and J lost 2 bases. The length of the CDR3 is 18 residues. Germline V lookup: CDR1 LGHNT, CDR2 FRNRAP. Here the CDR3 reads CASGLVLAGGRGNQPQHF. The CDR3 DNA follows: TGTGCTAGTGGTTTGGTCCTGGCAGGGGGCAGGGGCAATCAGCCCCAGCATTTT.